A selection of T cell receptor beta chains follows, all from one sample in a study of blood T cell repertoires in COVID-19. Clones were sequenced by immunoSEQ multiplex PCR, and TCRdb holds only the in-frame ones, with some missing. The sample contains around 170,000 clones, about 83% of which appear only once. The sequenced material came from PBMCs or T cells enriched from blood (not recorded which). The source of these receptors is a woman younger than 45 who had recovered from COVID-19. CDR3s include the opening cysteine and the closing phenylalanine or tryptophan. D genes are given only for firm matches. Expanded clones get a size class; other rows say once, few or many, or leave the size out.

clone_size d_call j_call v_call cdr3_nt cdr3_aa
NA NA TRBJ1-2 TRBV28 TGTGCCAGCAGTTTAATAGGCCTACGGGTTGACTCTAACTATGGCTACACCTTC CASSLIGLRVDSNYGYTF
NA TRBD1 TRBJ1-2 TRBV2 TGTGCCAGCAGTGAACAGGGGGTATTATATGGCTACACCTTC CASSEQGVLYGYTF
NA TRBD2 TRBJ2-7 TRBV11-2 TGTGCCAGCAGCTTAGAGACACCCGGACTAGCGGGATACGGCTACGAGCAGTACTTC CASSLETPGLAGYGYEQYF
NA NA TRBJ2-7 TRBV11-3 TGTGCCAGCAGCGCGGGGGACAGGTCCTACGAGCAGTACTTC CASSAGDRSYEQYF
NA NA TRBJ1-5 TRBV28 TGTGCCAGCAGCTACATGGAGCATCATCAGCCCCAGCATTTT CASSYMEHHQPQHF
NA TRBD1 TRBJ1-3 TRBV6-4 TGTGCCAGCGTCCGGGACAGGGAGAACTCTGGAAACACCATATATTTT CASVRDRENSGNTIYF
NA NA TRBJ1-3 TRBV10-2 TGCGCCAGCAGTGACCCTTCTGGAAACACCATATATTTT CASSDPSGNTIYF
few NA TRBJ1-1 TRBV5-5 TGTGCCAGCAGCTTGAACAGCCTGAACACTGAAGCTTTCTTT CASSLNSLNTEAFF
NA NA TRBJ1-5 TRBV27 TGTGCCAGCAGTTTATCCCGGGGTTTGGGCAATCAGCCCCAGCATTTT CASSLSRGLGNQPQHF
NA NA TRBJ1-1 TRBV6-1 TGTGCCAGCAGTGAAGCCCGGGGGGAGAACACTGAAGCTTTCTTT CASSEARGENTEAFF
NA TRBD2 TRBJ2-7 TRBV14 TGTGCCAGCAGCCGTTACGGACTAGCGGGAGGTACAAGCTCCTACGAGCAGTACTTC CASSRYGLAGGTSSYEQYF
NA NA TRBJ2-3 TRBV5-6 TGTGCCAGCAGCTCGAGGCATACGCAGTATTTT CASSSRHTQYF
once TRBD2 TRBJ2-7 TRBV11-2 TGTGCCAGCAGCTTAAGGCGCGGTGGGACTAGCGGGAGCCCCTACGAGCAGTACTTC CASSLRRGGTSGSPYEQYF
NA TRBD1 TRBJ2-1 TRBV19 TGTGCCAGTAGTATTGACAGGGCAAACAATGAGCAGTTCTTC CASSIDRANNEQFF
NA NA TRBJ2-2 TRBV2 TGTGCCAGCAGCCCGTCGGACAGAAGGATTGGGGAGCTGTTTTTT CASSPSDRRIGELFF
NA TRBD1 TRBJ2-7 TRBV30 TGTGCCTCGGGGGGACAGGGATCGAGGTCCTACGAGCAGTACTTC CASGGQGSRSYEQYF
NA NA TRBJ1-1 TRBV30 TGTGCTTCGAACGTGGGGGGAAACACTGAAGCTTTCTTT CASNVGGNTEAFF
NA NA TRBJ1-6 TRBV3-1/TRBV3-2 TGTGCCAGCAGCCAAGCTCAAAGAGGGAAGCAACACGATAATTCACCCCTCCACTTT CASSQAQRGKQHDNSPLHF
once TRBD1 TRBJ2-3 TRBV24-1 TGTGCCACCAGTGACCCGGGACAGTTCACAGATACGCAGTATTTT CATSDPGQFTDTQYF
NA NA TRBJ1-2 TRBV6-5 TGTGCCAGCAGCAACAGGGAGGGCTATGGCTACACCTTC CASSNREGYGYTF
NA NA TRBJ2-2 TRBV4-1 TGCGCCAGCAGCCAAGCAGGGTTCACCGGGGAGCTGTTTTTT CASSQAGFTGELFF
NA TRBD2 TRBJ2-1 TRBV11-2 TGTGCCAGCAAAAAGGGGACTAGTAGAGGGACTGAGCAGTTCTTC CASKKGTSRGTEQFF
few TRBD2 TRBJ2-5 TRBV4-1 TGCGCCAGCAGCCACCCGGGACTAGCGGGAGGGCCTGGTCGGGAGACCCAGTACTTC CASSHPGLAGGPGRETQYF
NA TRBD1 TRBJ1-3 TRBV19 TGTGCCAGTAGTATAGAGGGACAGCCCTCTGGAAACACCATATATTTT CASSIEGQPSGNTIYF
once NA TRBJ2-7 TRBV6-5 TGTGCCAGCAGTTACTCGACTCTCGACAGTACCTACGAGCAGTACTTC CASSYSTLDSTYEQYF
NA NA TRBJ2-2 TRBV29-1 TGCAGCGTGGAGACAGAGCCGAACACCGGGGAGCTGTTTTTT CSVETEPNTGELFF
few NA TRBJ2-6 TRBV2 TGTGCCAGCATCAGTCAAAGCTCTGGGGCCAACGTCCTGACTTTC CASISQSSGANVLTF
few TRBD2 TRBJ2-7 TRBV6-5 TGTGCCAGCACCACCGGGACTACTGAATACGAGCAGTACTTC CASTTGTTEYEQYF